Listed here are 8 T cell receptor beta chains from one sample, sequenced in a study of shared clonotypes between healthy human individuals. Assay: immunoSEQ multiplex PCR; the TCRdb copy retains only in-frame clones and omits some. The data show roughly 2.2 million clones, with under 95% seen just once and approximately 0.39% held by the top ten. The sample consisted of naive CD4+ T cells from PBMCs. Subset indicated: CD45RA+ positively selected. The origin of the receptors is a man between 18 and 29 years old in good health. Some clones in this sample may be carry-over from other donors' samples.

The chain links TRBV5-1 to TRBJ1-2; D ambiguous. Deletions cut 3 bases from V and 6 bases from J, with 12 bases between. Germline V gives CDR1 SGHRS, CDR2 YFSETQ. The CDR3 has 13 residues. CDR3: CASSSDLLDGYTF. DNA of the CDR3: TGCGCCAGCAGCTCCGACCTGTTGGATGGCTACACCTTC.

A few counts support this clone. The identical CDR3 is also encoded by other nucleotide sequences in the sample. The chain employs TRBV7-2 and TRBJ1-5, with a tentative D call TRBD1 (6 bases). V lost 5 bases and J lost 4, with 12 bases in between. Germline V lookup: CDR1 SGHTA, CDR2 FQGNSA. The CDR3 contains 14 residues. The CDR3 sequence: CASSPRGGNQPQHF. CDR3 coding DNA: TGTGCCAGCAGCCCTAGGGGGGGAAATCAGCCCCAGCATTTT.

The chain has TRBV19 and TRBJ1-1, with D perhaps TRBD1 (5 bases). V gave up 2 bases and J gave up 3 bases, with 7 bases separating them. The CDR3 covers 13 residues. CDR1 and CDR2 (germline): LNHDA, SQIVND (reference sequence). The CDR3: CASSIQGHTEAFF. Written as DNA, the CDR3 is TGTGCCAGTAGTATACAGGGCCACACTGAAGCTTTCTTT.

This chain connects TRBV5-4 to TRBJ1-2; possibly TRBD1 for D (6 bases). The CDR3 spans 13 residues. The germline V and J ends were trimmed by 5 bases and 6 bases, with 14 bases remaining between them. Germline V gene sequence: CDR1 SGHNT, CDR2 YYREEE (reference sequence). The CDR3 coding sequence is TGTGCCAGCAGGGGCGGGGGCGGCGATGGCTACACCTTC. Amino acids: CASRGGGGDGYTF.

In its sample, this clone was seen once. The same CDR3 can be traced to other DNA sequences in this sample. This rearrangement joins TRBV5-1 to TRBJ2-7, with D unresolved. Germline V gives CDR1 SGHRS, CDR2 YFSETQ. The CDR3 consists of 13 residues. Trimming removed 5 bases from V and 0 bases from J, with 9 bases in between. CDR3 amino acids: CASRPLSSYEQYF. The CDR3 DNA is TGCGCCAGCAGGCCCCTGAGCTCCTACGAGCAGTACTTC.

The chain carries TRBV5-1 and TRBJ2-7, with 7 bases aligning to TRBD1. After removal of 0 bases from V and 6 bases from J, the junction contained 6 bases not matched to a gene. CDR3 length: 14 amino acids. CDR1 SGHRS and CDR2 YFSETQ come from the germline V gene. The CDR3 region has the DNA TGCGCCAGCAGCTTGGACAGGGGTGGCCGCGAGCAGTACTTC. Amino acid sequence: CASSLDRGGREQYF. Looking up the rest from reference TRBV5-1 and TRBJ2-7 gives the full variable domain: KAGVTQTPRYLIKTRGQQVTLSCSPISGHRSVSWYQQTPGQGLQFLFEYFSETQRNKGNFPGRFSGRQFSNSRSEMNVSTLELGDSALYLCASSLDRGGREQYFGPGTRLTVT.

J is TRBJ1-2 and V is TRBV18; no clear D gene. Germline lookup yields CDR1 KGHSH and CDR2 LQKENI. CDR3 size: 16 residues. Trimming left V 5 bases short and J 2 bases short, with 18 bases between. The CDR3 DNA sequence: TGTGCCAGCTCATCCAAACGGGCAGGCTTGAACTATGGCTACACCTTC. It translates to CASSSKRAGLNYGYTF.

V is TRBV7-9 and J is TRBJ2-2; 8 bases are a match to TRBD2. Looked up from germline, CDR1 is SEHNR and CDR2 is FQNEAQ (reference sequence). With 4 bases clipped from V and 6 bases from J, the junction kept 16 bases outside the gene matches. This CDR3 spans 18 amino acids. For the CDR3, the DNA is TGTGCCAGCAGCTCCATTCAGGGAGGGACTAGTCAAGCCGGGGAGCTGTTTTTT. It codes for CASSSIQGGTSQAGELFF.